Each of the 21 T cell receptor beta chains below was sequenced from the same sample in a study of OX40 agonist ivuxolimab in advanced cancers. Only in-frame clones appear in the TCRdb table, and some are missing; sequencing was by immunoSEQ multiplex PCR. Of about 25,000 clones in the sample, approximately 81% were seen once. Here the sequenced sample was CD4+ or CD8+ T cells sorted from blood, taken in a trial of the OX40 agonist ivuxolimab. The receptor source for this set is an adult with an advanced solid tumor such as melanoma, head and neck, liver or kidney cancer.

CDR3: CASSSGDSYGYTF. The CDR3 nucleotides read TGTGCCAGCAGCTCTGGGGACAGCTATGGCTACACCTTC. The chain carries TRBV11-3 and TRBJ1-2, with 7 bases fitting TRBD1. The CDR3 covers 13 residues. Germline values: CDR1 SGHNT, CDR2 YENEEA. J was trimmed by 4 bases and V by 4 bases; bases with no gene match: 3.

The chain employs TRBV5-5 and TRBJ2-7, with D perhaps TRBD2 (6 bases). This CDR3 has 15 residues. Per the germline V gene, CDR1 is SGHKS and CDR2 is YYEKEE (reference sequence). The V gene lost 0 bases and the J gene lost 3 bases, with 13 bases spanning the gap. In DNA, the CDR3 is TGTGCCAGCAGCTTGGGAGAGGGGACTTACTACGAGCAGTACTTC. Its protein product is CASSLGEGTYYEQYF.

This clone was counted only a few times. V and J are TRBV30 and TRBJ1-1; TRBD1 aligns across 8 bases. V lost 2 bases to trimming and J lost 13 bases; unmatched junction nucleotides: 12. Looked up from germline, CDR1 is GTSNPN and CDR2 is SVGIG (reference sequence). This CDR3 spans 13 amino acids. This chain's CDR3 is CAWSLRGPEWGFF. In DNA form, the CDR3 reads TGTGCCTGGAGTCTCAGGGGGCCGGAGTGGGGTTTCTTT. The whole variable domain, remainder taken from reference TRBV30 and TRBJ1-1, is SQTIHQWPATLVQPVGSPLSLECTVEGTSNPNLYWYRQAAGRGLQLLFYSVGIGQISSEVPQNLSASRPQDRQFILSSKKLLLSDSGFYLCAWSLRGPEWGFFGQGTRLTVV.

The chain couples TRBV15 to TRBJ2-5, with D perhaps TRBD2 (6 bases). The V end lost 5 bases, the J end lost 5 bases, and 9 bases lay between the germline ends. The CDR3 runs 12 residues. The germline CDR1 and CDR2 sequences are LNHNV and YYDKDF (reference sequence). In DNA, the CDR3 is TGTGCCACCAGCGCAGGGAGGGAGACCCAGTACTTC. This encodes CATSAGRETQYF.

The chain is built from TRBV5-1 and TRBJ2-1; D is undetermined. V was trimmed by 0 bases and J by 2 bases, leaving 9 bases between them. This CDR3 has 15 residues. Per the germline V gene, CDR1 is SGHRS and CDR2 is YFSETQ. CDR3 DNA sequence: TGCGCCAGCAGCTTGGATGCGACGGCCTACAATGAGCAGTTCTTC. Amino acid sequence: CASSLDATAYNEQFF.

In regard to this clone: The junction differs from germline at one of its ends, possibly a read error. The CDR3 region is CASREDYGYTF. CDR3 sequence (DNA): TGTGCCAGCAGGGAAGACTATGGCTACACCTTC. The chain recombines TRBV2 with TRBJ1-2; D remains ambiguous. The CDR3 consists of 11 residues. Germline V gene sequence: CDR1 SNHLY, CDR2 FYNNEI.

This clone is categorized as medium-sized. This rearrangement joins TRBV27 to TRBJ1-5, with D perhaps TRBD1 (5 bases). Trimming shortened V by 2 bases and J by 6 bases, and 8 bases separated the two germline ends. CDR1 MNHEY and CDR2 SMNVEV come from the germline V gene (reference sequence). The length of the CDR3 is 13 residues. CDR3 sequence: CASSLGRGQPQHF. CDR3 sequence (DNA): TGTGCCAGCAGTTTAGGAAGGGGTCAGCCCCAGCATTTT.

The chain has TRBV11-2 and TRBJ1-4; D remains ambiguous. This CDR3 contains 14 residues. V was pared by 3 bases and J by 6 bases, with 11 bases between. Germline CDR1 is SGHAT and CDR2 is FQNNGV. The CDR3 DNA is TGTGCCAGCAGCTTCCTGCGGGAGGATGAAAAACTGTTTTTT. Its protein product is CASSFLREDEKLFF.

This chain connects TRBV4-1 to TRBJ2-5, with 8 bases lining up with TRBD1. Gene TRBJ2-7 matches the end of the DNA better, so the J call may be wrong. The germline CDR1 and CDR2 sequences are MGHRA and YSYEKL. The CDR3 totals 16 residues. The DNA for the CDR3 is TGCGCCAGCAGCCAAGATCCAGGGGGCCCCACCTACGAGCAGTACTTC. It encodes CASSQDPGGPTYEQYF.

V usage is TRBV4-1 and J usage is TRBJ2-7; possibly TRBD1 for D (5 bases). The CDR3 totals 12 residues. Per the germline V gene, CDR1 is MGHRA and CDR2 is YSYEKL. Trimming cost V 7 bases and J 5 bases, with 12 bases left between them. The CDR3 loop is CASKGVRDEQYF. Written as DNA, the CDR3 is TGCGCCAGCAAAGGGGTCCGGGACGAGCAGTACTTC.

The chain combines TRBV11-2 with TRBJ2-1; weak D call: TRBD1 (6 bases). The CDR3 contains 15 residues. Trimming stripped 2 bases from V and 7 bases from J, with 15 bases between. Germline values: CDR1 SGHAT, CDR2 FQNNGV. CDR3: CASSLHGGAQNEQFF. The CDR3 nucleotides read TGTGCCAGCAGCTTACATGGGGGCGCCCAGAATGAGCAGTTCTTC.

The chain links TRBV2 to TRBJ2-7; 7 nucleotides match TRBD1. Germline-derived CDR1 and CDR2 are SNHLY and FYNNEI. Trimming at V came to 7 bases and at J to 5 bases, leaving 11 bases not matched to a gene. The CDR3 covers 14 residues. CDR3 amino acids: CASNSGTVANEQYF. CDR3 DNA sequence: TGTGCCAGCAACTCCGGGACAGTGGCCAACGAGCAGTACTTC.

The CDR3, as DNA: TGTGCCAGCAGAGACGGGGAGCTGTTTTTT. It encodes CASRDGELFF. The chain couples TRBV6-1 to TRBJ2-2, with D hard to call. There are 10 residues in the CDR3. Between the trimmed V and J ends, which lost 6 bases and 7 bases, there was a span of 3 bases. Germline loops: CDR1 MNHNS, CDR2 SASEGT.

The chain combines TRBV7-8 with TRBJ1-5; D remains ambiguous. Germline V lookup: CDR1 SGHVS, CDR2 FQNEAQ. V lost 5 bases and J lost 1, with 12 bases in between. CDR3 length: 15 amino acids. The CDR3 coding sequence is TGTGCCAGCAGCCCGTTTACGGGCAGCAATCAGCCCCAGCATTTT. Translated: CASSPFTGSNQPQHF.

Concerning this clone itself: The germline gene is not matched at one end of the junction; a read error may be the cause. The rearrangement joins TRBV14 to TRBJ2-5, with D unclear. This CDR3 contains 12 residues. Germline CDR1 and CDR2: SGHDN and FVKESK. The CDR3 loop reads CASSQSTQDRHF. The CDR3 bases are TGTGCCAGCAGCCAAAGTACGCAAGATCGGCACTTC. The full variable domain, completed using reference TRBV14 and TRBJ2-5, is EAGVTQFPSHSVIEKGQTVTLRCDPISGHDNLYWYRRVMGKEIKFLLHFVKESKQDESGMPNNRFLAERTGGTYSTLKVQPAELEDSGVYFCASSQSTQDRHFGPGTRLLVL.

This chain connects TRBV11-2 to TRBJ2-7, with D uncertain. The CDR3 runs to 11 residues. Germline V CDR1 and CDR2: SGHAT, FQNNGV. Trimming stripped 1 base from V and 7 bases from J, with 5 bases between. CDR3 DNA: TGTGCCAGCAGCTTAGGCTCGGAGCAGTACTTC. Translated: CASSLGSEQYF.

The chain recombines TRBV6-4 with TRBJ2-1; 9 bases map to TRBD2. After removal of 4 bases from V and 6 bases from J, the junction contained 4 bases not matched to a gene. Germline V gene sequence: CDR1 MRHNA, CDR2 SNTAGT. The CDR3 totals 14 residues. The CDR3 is CASSALAGFNEQFF. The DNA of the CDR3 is TGTGCCAGCAGTGCCCTAGCGGGATTCAATGAGCAGTTCTTC.

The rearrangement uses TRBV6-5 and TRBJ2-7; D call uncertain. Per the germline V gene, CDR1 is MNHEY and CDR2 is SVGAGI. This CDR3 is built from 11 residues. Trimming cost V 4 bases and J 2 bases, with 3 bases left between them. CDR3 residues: CASSSAYEQYF. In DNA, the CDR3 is TGTGCCAGCAGTTCAGCCTACGAGCAGTACTTC.

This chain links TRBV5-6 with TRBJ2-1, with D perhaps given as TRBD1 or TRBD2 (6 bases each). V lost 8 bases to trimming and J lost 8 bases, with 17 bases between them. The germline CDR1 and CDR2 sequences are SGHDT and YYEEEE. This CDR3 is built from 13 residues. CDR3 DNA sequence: TGTGCCAGTGGTTGGGGGCGCGGGGATGAGCAGTTCTTC. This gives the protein CASGWGRGDEQFF. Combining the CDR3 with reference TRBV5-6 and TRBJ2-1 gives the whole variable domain DAGVTQSPTHLIKTRGQQVTLRCSPKSGHDTVSWYQQALGQGPQFIFQYYEEEERQRGNFPDRFSGHQFPNYSSELNVNALLLGDSALYLCASGWGRGDEQFFGPGTRLTVL.

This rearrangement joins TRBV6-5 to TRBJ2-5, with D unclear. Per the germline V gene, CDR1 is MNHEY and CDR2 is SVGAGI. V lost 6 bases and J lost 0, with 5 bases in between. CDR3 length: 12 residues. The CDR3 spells CASSPDQETQYF. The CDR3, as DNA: TGTGCCAGCAGCCCAGACCAAGAGACCCAGTACTTC.

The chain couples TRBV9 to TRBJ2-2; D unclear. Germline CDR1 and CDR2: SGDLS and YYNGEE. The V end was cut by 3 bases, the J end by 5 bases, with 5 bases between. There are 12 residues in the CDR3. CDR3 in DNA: TGTGCCAGCAGCGAGCATACCGGGGAGCTGTTTTTT. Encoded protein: CASSEHTGELFF.